This entry lists 15 T cell receptor beta chains sequenced from one sample in a study of T cells after yellow fever vaccination. Using its own MiXCR run on the 5' RACE reads, TCRdb lists one record per CDR3 protein. Of 300,000 to 400,000 distinct CDR3 sequences listed, roughly a tenth are singletons. Source: CD4+ T cells sorted from PBMCs, taken 45 days after the yellow fever booster vaccination. The receptors were gathered from a man younger than 30 who received the YFV17D yellow fever vaccine.

The genes are TRBV6-6 and TRBJ2-7; D perhaps matches TRBD2 (5 bases). CDR3 length equals 15 residues. CDR1 and CDR2 (germline): MNHNY, SVGAGI (reference sequence). Trimming took off 0 bases at V and 0 bases at J, with 9 bases between the two ends. The CDR3 region is CASSYSVGSSYEQYV. CDR3 bases: TGTGCCAGCAGTTACTCGGTAGGGAGCTCCTACGAGCAGTACGTC.

This clonotype was detected a few times. As DNA, the CDR3 is TGCGCCAGCAGCATAGTACAGGGGATCCCTAACACAGATACGCAGTATTTT. Its translation: CASSIVQGIPNTDTQYF. The chain is built from TRBV4-1 and TRBJ2-3; the match to TRBD1 covers 7 bases. V shed 5 bases, J shed 2 bases, and the junction held 13 bases outside the gene matches. CDR3 length: 17 residues. Per germline, CDR1 MGHRA and CDR2 YSYEKL.

This clonotype occurred a few times. The chain links TRBV7-2 to TRBJ2-3, with 15 bases fitting TRBD2. The V and J ends lost 1 base and 6 bases, in that order; junction bases with no gene match: 8. This CDR3 comprises 18 residues. Germline CDR1 reads SGHTA; CDR2 reads FQGNSA. The CDR3 sequence: CASSLVAGLAGGLDTQYF. As DNA, the CDR3 is TGTGCCAGCAGCTTAGTCGCGGGACTAGCGGGGGGTCTCGATACGCAGTATTTT.

The chain carries TRBV4-1 and TRBJ1-2; tentative D call: TRBD1 (6 bases). The CDR3 has 16 amino acids. CDR1 and CDR2 from the germline V gene are MGHRA and YSYEKL. The V end lost 0 bases, the J end lost 4 bases, and 15 bases lay between the germline ends. CDR3 in DNA: TGCGCCAGCAGCCAAGATTTAACAGGGAGGGCCTATGGCTACACCTTC. Protein: CASSQDLTGRAYGYTF.

The chain has TRBV20-1 and TRBJ1-1; D gene ambiguous. This CDR3 has 13 residues. Looked up from germline, CDR1 is DFQATT and CDR2 is SNEGSKA (reference sequence). The V end was cut by 1 base, the J end by 0 bases, with 6 bases between. For the CDR3, the DNA is TGCAGTGCTAGAGTAGGGTTGAACACTGAAGCTTTCTTT. Amino acids: CSARVGLNTEAFF.

The rearrangement uses TRBV7-2 and TRBJ1-2, with D perhaps matching TRBD1 (5 bases). V was pared by 1 base and J by 8 bases, with 17 bases between. CDR1 is SGHTA and CDR2 is FQGNSA in the germline V gene. The CDR3 length is 15 residues. The chain's CDR3 is CASSLVGGTALGYTF. CDR3 in DNA: TGTGCCAGCAGCTTAGTGGGTGGGACGGCCCTGGGCTACACCTTC.

CDR3 DNA sequence: TGCGCCAGCACCCCGACCCCGGCGGCTAATGAAAAACTGTTTTTT. Protein: CASTPTPAANEKLFF. V usage is TRBV5-1 and J usage is TRBJ1-4, with D unresolved. The CDR3 sequence is 15 residues long. Germline V gene lookup returns CDR1 SGHRS and CDR2 YFSETQ. V was pared by 6 bases and J by 3 bases, with 15 bases between.

A few counts support this clonotype. V is TRBV5-1 and J is TRBJ2-5, with TRBD2 as a possible D gene (6 bases). V shed 4 bases and J shed 5 bases, with 12 bases lying between them. This CDR3 has 13 residues. Looked up from germline, CDR1 is SGHRS and CDR2 is YFSETQ. The DNA of the CDR3 is TGCGCCAGCAGCGGGACTCACTACGAGACCCAGTACTTC. It encodes CASSGTHYETQYF.

The rearrangement joins TRBV5-4 to TRBJ2-3; D unclear. There are 15 residues in the CDR3. Trimming pared 2 bases from V and 1 base from J, leaving 11 bases between. Germline CDR1 and CDR2: SGHNT and YYREEE (reference sequence). The CDR3 DNA follows: TGTGCCAGCAGCTTAGCGCCCCGTGGCACAGATACGCAGTATTTT. Its protein is CASSLAPRGTDTQYF.

The rearrangement uses TRBV5-1 and TRBJ2-3; D ambiguous. CDR3 length: 14 residues. Germline V gene lookup returns CDR1 SGHRS and CDR2 YFSETQ. V lost 0 bases and J 4 bases, leaving 9 bases between the germline ends. The CDR3, as DNA: TGCGCCAGCAGCTTGGCTGGTACGGCAGATACGCAGTATTTT. Amino acids: CASSLAGTADTQYF. Using reference TRBV5-1 and TRBJ2-3 for the parts outside the CDR3, the full variable domain is KAGVTQTPRYLIKTRGQQVTLSCSPISGHRSVSWYQQTPGQGLQFLFEYFSETQRNKGNFPGRFSGRQFSNSRSEMNVSTLELGDSALYLCASSLAGTADTQYFGPGTRLTVL.

This chain connects TRBV7-3 to TRBJ2-3, with 9 bases fitting TRBD2. Trimming cost V 6 bases and J 6 bases; bases outside gene matches: 10. Germline V CDR1 and CDR2: SGHTA, FQGTGA. The CDR3 loop spans 15 amino acids. CDR3 nucleotide sequence: TGTGCCAGCAGGGTTGGCGGGGGGGCAGTTGATACGCAGTATTTT. It yields the protein CASRVGGGAVDTQYF.

This clonotype was counted between two and nine times. The chain joins TRBV6-2 or TRBV6-3 to TRBJ1-2, with 7 bases lining up with TRBD1. V gave up 6 bases and J gave up 4 bases; unmatched junction bases: 11. The CDR3 is 15 residues long. Germline CDR1 is MNHEY and CDR2 is SVGEGT. CDR3 region: CASRDYRGSSYGYTF. The CDR3 region has the DNA TGTGCCAGCAGGGATTACAGGGGCTCAAGCTATGGCTACACCTTC.

This clonotype was seen more than once but under ten times. The rearrangement joins TRBV4-1 to TRBJ2-2, with D perhaps matching TRBD2 (5 bases). The CDR3 extends over 16 amino acids. Trimming removed 4 bases from V and 4 bases from J, with 16 bases in between. Germline V CDR1 and CDR2: MGHRA, YSYEKL. The CDR3 is CASSPDGLLLTGELFF. The CDR3 nucleotides read TGCGCCAGCAGCCCAGATGGACTCTTACTCACCGGGGAGCTGTTTTTT.

This clonotype was picked up a small number of times. The chain joins TRBV7-8 to TRBJ2-7; TRBD1 is a possible D gene (6 bases). Trimming left V 4 bases short and J 10 bases short, with 14 bases between. The CDR3 spans 12 residues. Germline CDR1 SGHVS, CDR2 FQNEAQ. This CDR3 reads CASSSTGNHQYV. DNA for the CDR3: TGTGCCAGCAGCTCTACAGGGAATCACCAGTACGTC.

This clonotype came up a few times. The chain is built from TRBV11-2 and TRBJ1-6, with a weak D call TRBD1 (6 bases). V gave up 5 bases and J gave up 7 bases, with 9 bases separating them. Per germline, CDR1 SGHAT and CDR2 FQNNGV. This CDR3 is 13 amino acids long. This chain's CDR3 is CASSPDRNSPLHF. The CDR3 DNA reads as TGTGCCAGCAGCCCTGACAGGAATTCACCCCTCCACTTT.